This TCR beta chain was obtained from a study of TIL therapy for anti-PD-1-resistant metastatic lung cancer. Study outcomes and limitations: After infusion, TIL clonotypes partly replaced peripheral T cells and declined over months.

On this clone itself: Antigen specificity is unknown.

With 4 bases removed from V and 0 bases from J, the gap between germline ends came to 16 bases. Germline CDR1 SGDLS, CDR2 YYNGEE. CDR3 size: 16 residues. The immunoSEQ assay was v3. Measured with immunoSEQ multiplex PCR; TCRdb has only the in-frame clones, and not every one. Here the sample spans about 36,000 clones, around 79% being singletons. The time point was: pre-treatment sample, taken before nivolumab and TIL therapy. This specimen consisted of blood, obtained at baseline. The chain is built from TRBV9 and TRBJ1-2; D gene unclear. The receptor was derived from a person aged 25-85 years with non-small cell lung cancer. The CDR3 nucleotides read TGTGCCAGCAGCACACCCCGGTCAGGCTCTAACTATGGCTACACCTTC. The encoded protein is CASSTPRSGSNYGYTF.